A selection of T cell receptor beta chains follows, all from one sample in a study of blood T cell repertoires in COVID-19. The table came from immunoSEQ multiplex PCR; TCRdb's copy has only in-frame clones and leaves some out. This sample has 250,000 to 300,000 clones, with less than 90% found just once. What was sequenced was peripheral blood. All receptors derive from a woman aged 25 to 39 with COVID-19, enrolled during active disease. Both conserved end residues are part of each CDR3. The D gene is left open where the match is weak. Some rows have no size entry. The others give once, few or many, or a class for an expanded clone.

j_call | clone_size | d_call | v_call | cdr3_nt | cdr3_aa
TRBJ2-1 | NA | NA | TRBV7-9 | TGTGCCAGCAGCTTAAGTGCGGGCGGGTTATACAATGAGCAGTTCTTC | CASSLSAGGLYNEQFF
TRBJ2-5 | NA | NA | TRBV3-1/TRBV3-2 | TGTGCCAGCAGCCAAGATCCCCCACAGGATGGGCAAACCCAGTACTTC | CASSQDPPQDGQTQYF
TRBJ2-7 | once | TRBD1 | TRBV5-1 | TGCGCCAGCAGCCCTGGCGGGACAGGGGACCACGAGCAGTACTTC | CASSPGGTGDHEQYF
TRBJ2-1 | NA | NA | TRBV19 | TGTGCCACCGCCTCGACAGGTTACAATGAGCAGTTCTTC | CATASTGYNEQFF
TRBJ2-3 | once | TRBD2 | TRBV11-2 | TGTGCCAGCAGCCAGGGCGGGGGGGTCACAGATACGCAGTATTTT | CASSQGGGVTDTQYF
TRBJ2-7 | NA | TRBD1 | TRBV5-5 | TGTGCCAGCAGCTTGGTTCAGGGGGTGCGTTCCTACGAGCAGTACTTC | CASSLVQGVRSYEQYF
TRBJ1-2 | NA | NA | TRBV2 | TGTGCCAGCAGTGTTTGGCAGGCGAATGGCTACACCTTC | CASSVWQANGYTF
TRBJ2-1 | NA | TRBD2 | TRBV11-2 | TGTGCCAGCAGGGCTAGCGGCCACAATGAGCAGTTCTTC | CASRASGHNEQFF
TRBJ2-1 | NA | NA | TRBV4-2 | TGTGCCAGCAGCCAAGAGTCGAGCGGACCCTACAATGAGCAGTTCTTC | CASSQESSGPYNEQFF
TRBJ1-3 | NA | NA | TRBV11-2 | TGTGCCAGCACAGCTGGAAACACCATATATTTT | CASTAGNTIYF
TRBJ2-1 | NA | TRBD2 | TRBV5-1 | TGCGCCAGCAGCTTGGGGGGGACTAGCGGCTATGGGGAGAATGAGCAGTTCTTC | CASSLGGTSGYGENEQFF
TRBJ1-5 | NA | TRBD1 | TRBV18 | TGTGCCAGCTCACCCACGGGACAGGGAAGCAATCAGCCCCAGCATTTT | CASSPTGQGSNQPQHF
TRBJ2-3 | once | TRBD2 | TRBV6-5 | TGTGCCAGCAGAACGCGGGGGTCAACAGATACGCAGTATTTT | CASRTRGSTDTQYF
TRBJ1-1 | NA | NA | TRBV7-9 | TGTGCCAGCAGCGTGGGCTACGATGGTCTGAGAAGAACTGAAGCTTTCTTT | CASSVGYDGLRRTEAFF
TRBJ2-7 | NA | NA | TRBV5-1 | TGCGCCAGCAGCTTCGACAGGTTTAACTACGAGCAGTACTTC | CASSFDRFNYEQYF
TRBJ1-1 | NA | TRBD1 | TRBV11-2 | TGTGCCAGCAGCTCGGGATTCCGGGACAGGGGAGCTTTCTTT | CASSSGFRDRGAFF
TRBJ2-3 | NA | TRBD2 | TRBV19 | TGTGCCAGTAGGGGGACTAGCGGGGGCACAGATACGCAGTATTTT | CASRGTSGGTDTQYF
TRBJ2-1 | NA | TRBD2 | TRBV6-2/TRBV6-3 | TGTGCCAGCAGTTACTGGGCTAGCGGAGGCGATGAGCAGTTCTTC | CASSYWASGGDEQFF
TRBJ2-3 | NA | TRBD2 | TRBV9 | TGTGCCAGCAGCGTCGTTAGCGGGGCGACAGATACGCAGTATTTT | CASSVVSGATDTQYF
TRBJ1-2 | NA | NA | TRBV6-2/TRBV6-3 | TGTGCCAGCAGTTATCGGCAGGGAGGGATTGGAGGCTACACCTTC | CASSYRQGGIGGYTF
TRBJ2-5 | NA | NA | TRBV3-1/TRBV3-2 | TGTGCCAGCAGCCCAAGATCGAGGAAGCGAGAGACCCAGTACTTC | CASSPRSRKRETQYF
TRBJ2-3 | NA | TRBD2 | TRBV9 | TGTGCCAGCTCCTCCGGACTAGCGGGAGCCAGAAGCACAGATACGCAGTATTTT | CASSSGLAGARSTDTQYF
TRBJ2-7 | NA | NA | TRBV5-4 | TGTGCCAGCAGCGGGAACCCAGGGGACGGGCAGTACTTC | CASSGNPGDGQYF
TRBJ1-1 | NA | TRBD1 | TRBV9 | TGTGCCAGCAGCGTAGTCGGAGGGGGCGCGTTGACTGAAGCTTTCTTT | CASSVVGGGALTEAFF
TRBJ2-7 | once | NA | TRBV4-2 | TGTGCCAGCAGCCAAGATAGTACGCGGGGCGGTTACGAGCAGTACTTC | CASSQDSTRGGYEQYF
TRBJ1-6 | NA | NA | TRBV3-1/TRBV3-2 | TGTGCCAGCAGCCTAATGAGGGATTCACCCCTCCACTTT | CASSLMRDSPLHF
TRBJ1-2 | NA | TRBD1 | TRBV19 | TGTGCCAGTAGCGACACCGGGACAGGGATATATGGCTACACCTTC | CASSDTGTGIYGYTF
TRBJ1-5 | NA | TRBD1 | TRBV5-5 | TGTGCCAGCAGCCGAGGAGGGACAGGGAATCAGCCCCAGCATTTT | CASSRGGTGNQPQHF
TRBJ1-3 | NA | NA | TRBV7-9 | TGTGCCAGCAGACCCCGGGTGGCTGGAAACACCATATATTTT | CASRPRVAGNTIYF
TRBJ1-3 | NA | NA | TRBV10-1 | TGCGCCAGCAGTGAAGGGAGCTCTGGAAACACCATATATTTT | CASSEGSSGNTIYF